This T cell receptor (beta chain) comes out of a study of CD8 T cells in ankylosing spondylitis (dated 2017 in TCRdb). Regarding the study in general: The study set out to find disease-linked TCR variants by profiling T cell receptor beta repertoires in ankylosing spondylitis patients and healthy donors. The full study cohort comprised 25 or so ankylosing spondylitis patients and some 100 healthy donors. Peripheral blood was sampled, and synovial fluid was additionally collected from ankylosing spondylitis patients.

As regards this clonotype: Its antigen is still unknown. Base qualities were left out, and no much larger clone turns up one base away.

Reads for this sample came from an Illumina HiSeq 2500. Quantitative 5'-RACE with molecular barcodes was the method used to prepare the TCR beta libraries. As for the authors' bioinformatics: To identify disease-linked TCR variants, a new computational method was used, one built on a probabilistic model of VDJ rearrangement. TCRdb took the public reads, trimmed them with fastp at Q25, ran MiXCR for clone calling and kept in-frame beta chains. When rows share a CDR3 protein, they turn into one entry using the most common DNA and genes. The V and J calls and clone size come from TCRdb's table, not from the authors' own analysis. Within this sample are about 540,000 distinct CDR3 sequences, with roughly 13% of them counted one time only. The ten largest make up under 7.5% of the sample. The germline V gene provides CDR1 ENHRY and CDR2 SYGVKD. Including cysteine and phenylalanine, the CDR3 has 14 amino acids. The DNA shown is the 42-base CDR3, in frame from base 1. V gives up 6 bases and J gives up 8 bases, and the segment between their germline ends measures 17 bases.

Overall results and qualifications from the work: A TCR beta motif of several highly homologous amino acid variants appeared characteristic of blood from ankylosing spondylitis patients. Some motif variants were previously reported in synovial fluid and blood of reactive arthritis patients, suggesting common disease-initiation mechanisms. According to the report, matched synovial fluid samples from ankylosing spondylitis patients were significantly enriched for the disease-linked clones. The disease-linked clones had a CD8+ phenotype and were found at relatively low frequencies in peripheral blood.

Here the chain combines TRBV10-3 and TRBJ2-1, with the D call perhaps TRBD1 or TRBD2, each one matching 5 bases. Sequencing used blood, either unsorted or a sorted T cell fraction (not recorded which). The receptor was isolated from a male donor with ankylosing spondylitis. The nucleotide sequence reads TGTGCCATCAGAAAGGGGAAGAGTAGCGATGAGCAGTTCTTC. Translated, this gives CAIRKGKSSDEQFF.